This is a list of T cell receptor beta chains from one sample in a study of cytomegalovirus exposure and HLA in healthy donors. The assay was immunoSEQ multiplex PCR, and TCRdb's table has in-frame clones only and misses some. The table has 100,000 to 150,000 clones, roughly 81% seen once. The sequenced sample was PBMCs. The receptors stem from a young woman in good health and CMV-seronegative. Both conserved end residues are part of each CDR3. D genes are given only for firm matches.

-,TRBV30,TRBJ1-6,CAWGRESYNSPLHF
TRBD2,TRBV4-1,TRBJ2-5,CASSQDPRAAGGRQTQYF
-,TRBV4-1,-,CASSQLQGERHEQYF
-,TRBV27,TRBJ2-1,CASSRAWGDEQFF
TRBD1,TRBV11-1,-,CASSSRGLSYEQYF
-,TRBV6-1,TRBJ2-2,CAILLDTGELFF
TRBD2,TRBV7-7,TRBJ2-2,CASSPSGGPNTGELFF
TRBD1,TRBV5-5,TRBJ2-7,CASSLDVQGATFLYEQYF
TRBD1,TRBV19,TRBJ1-2,CASTDNRGWGGYTF
-,TRBV18,TRBJ1-5,CASSPLDSNQPQHF
TRBD2,TRBV27,TRBJ2-5,CASRPTLADKETQYF
-,TRBV5-8,TRBJ1-1,CASRPGLPNTEAFF
TRBD2,TRBV11-2,TRBJ2-2,CASRRLAGGRGTGELFF
TRBD1,TRBV4-1,TRBJ1-2,CASSQQLPGQGGANYGYTF
TRBD1,TRBV18,TRBJ1-5,CASSQGQGAVQPQHF
TRBD2,TRBV11-3,TRBJ2-1,CASSPRAGGRNEQFF
-,TRBV6-6,TRBJ2-7,CASRSVSYEQYF